This record looks at one T cell receptor (beta chain) sequence and its context. It has no known antigen specificity. No base quality information exists; no much larger clone differs at one position. Taken with the paper, the label for time point translates to: human tissue collected at research (rapid) autopsy. Over a three-year period, seven or eight adult allo-HCT recipients who had steroid-refractory GVHD were prospectively enrolled in a research-autopsy study. Every GVHD patient had gastrointestinal GVHD and was given several lines of GVHD-directed therapy, and roughly 5 of the GVHD patients also had skin involvement. After a median post-mortem interval of nearly ten hours, autopsy tissues were collected, including GI sites from esophagus to rectum, liver, skin, and lymphoid organs such as spleen. Autopsy specimens were bisected, with one portion flash-frozen in liquid nitrogen and the rest formalin-fixed; GI outer muscle layers were removed. To extract genomic DNA from frozen tissues, either the Mag-Bind Blood & Tissue DNA HDQ 96 Kit on a Chemagic 360 or the DNeasy Blood & Tissue Kit was used. Extracted DNA was further purified with the Genomic DNA Clean & Concentrator-25 kit because of concern about red blood cell contamination.

The data stem from a study of tissue T cells after allogeneic stem cell transplantation (dated by TCRdb to 2021 to 2024). For the study in its entirety: Every GVHD patient received a graft from a donor; several grafts were unmodified and three were CD34-selected to deplete T cells. For tissues with multiple samples, a pathologist reviewed H&E sections and gave sequencing priority to samples with histologically apparent lymphocytes. TCR beta repertoires were profiled across many tissues obtained from research autopsies of patients with and without GVHD, as well as in mouse models of GVHD. The human arm was a prospective observational study without blinding or randomization.

Beyond this particular receptor, the publication reports: Not many T cell clones showed up in more than one patient, yet clustering based on motifs uncovered repertoire signatures that were shared across patients in a tissue-specific way. The patient cohort was small and clinically heterogeneous, and sampling depth was acknowledged as a limitation. Which tissue TCRs were alloreactive or antigen-specific was not determined in the study, and some of the clones might have been host cells that persisted. Within patients, how anatomically similar tissues were was a major factor shaping TCR repertoire composition, regardless of disease or transplant status. In both patients and mice, T cells from blood and spleen covered only a limited part of the TCR repertoire found in tissues.

The library was produced with the immunoSEQ multiplex PCR assay. Adaptive Biotechnologies performed TCRbeta CDR3 sequencing at survey depth and reported CDR3 sequences, V/J genes, productive frequency, and template counts. TCR beta CDR3 regions were amplified from genomic DNA rather than RNA. As for the original processing: Jensen-Shannon divergence served to quantify pairwise repertoire overlap between tissues, with 0 meaning identical and 1 meaning complete divergence. Tissues were clustered by single-linkage agglomerative hierarchical clustering of pairwise JSD values and displayed as dendrograms. GLIPH2 was applied to all patient samples using simulation_depth 1000, kmer_min_depth 3, and cdr3_length_cutoff 8, and only groups with more than two unique CDR3s were retained. In a standardized tissue-overlap score, Jaccard GLIPH-group overlap across patients was extrapolated to a standard repertoire size of 1000 clones. To look at how diversity was associated with clinical or experimental variables, linear mixed-effect models were used, with tissue treated as a fixed effect and individual treated as a random effect. TCRdb obtained this table from immuneACCESS and retained in-frame rearrangements with V and J assigned. These tables miss some clones; where compared with another copy, unresolved V genes account for less than half of the shortfall, and the remainder is unexplained. The V and J calls and the clone size are those of that table, but D and trimming were determined from the DNA. In this sample the table shows under 800 clones, roughly 45% of which occur a single time. Approximately 30% of the sample is held by the ten biggest clonotypes.

Relative to germline, V is 6 bases shorter and J is 5 bases shorter, with 13 bases between their ends. Spanning cysteine to phenylalanine, the CDR3 consists of 13 amino acids. Just CDR3 DNA is preserved here, 39 bases in frame from base 1. The receptor's source is a female patient between 40 and 69 years old with steroid-refractory graft-versus-host disease after an allogeneic stem cell transplant. After a transplant, some T cells may have been passed on by the graft donor. The chain was built from TRBV12-3 or TRBV12-4 and TRBJ2-5, with the D gene not clear enough to name. Here the sequenced sample was jejunal tissue, taken at autopsy. This receptor has the CDR3 CASRFQTQETQYF. The nucleotide sequence reads as follows: TGTGCCAGCAGATTTCAAACCCAGGAGACCCAGTACTTC.